These 22 T cell receptor beta chains originate from one sample sequenced in a study of T-cell memory formation after mild COVID-19. In TCRdb, the 5' RACE reads were re-called with MiXCR into one record per CDR3 protein. The sample contains about 310,000 distinct CDR3 sequences, roughly 15% of which appear only once. Sequencing was performed on PBMCs or a T cell subset sorted from them (not recorded which). All receptors derive from a man aged 18-30 years who had mild COVID-19 (a few samples of this study predate the infection). Cell type and time point are not known.

The J gene is TRBJ2-5, the V gene TRBV7-8; D is unresolved. In germline, CDR1 is SGHVS, CDR2 FQNEAQ. V lost 1 base and J lost 0, with 6 bases in between. The CDR3 spans 14 residues. The DNA of the CDR3 is TGTGCCAGCAGCTTAGGGGTTTACCAAGAGACCCAGTACTTC. It is translated as CASSLGVYQETQYF.

This chain links TRBV6-5 with TRBJ1-3; the D is unclear. Germline V CDR1 and CDR2: MNHEY, SVGAGI. CDR3 length: 14 amino acids. V dropped 5 bases and J dropped 6 bases, with 14 bases sitting between them. Here the CDR3 reads CASSVTPVANTIYF. Here the CDR3 DNA reads TGTGCCAGCAGTGTGACTCCCGTGGCAAACACCATATATTTT.

This chain connects TRBV2 to TRBJ2-2, with D possibly matching TRBD1 (5 bases). There are 13 residues in the CDR3. V lost 6 bases and J 3 bases, leaving 8 bases between the germline ends. The germline V gene encodes CDR1 SNHLY and CDR2 FYNNEI. CDR3 bases: TGTGCCAGCAGGGACACCGACACCGGGGAGCTGTTTTTT. This gives the protein CASRDTDTGELFF.

J is TRBJ2-1 and V is TRBV24-1; 8 bases align to TRBD1. The J segment lost 6 bases and the V segment lost 2 bases, leaving 2 bases of the junction unmatched. CDR1 KGHDR and CDR2 SFDVKD come from the germline V gene. The CDR3 runs to 14 residues. The chain's CDR3 is CATSDYDRGNEQFF. Written as DNA, the CDR3 is TGTGCCACCAGTGATTACGACAGGGGCAATGAGCAGTTCTTC.

The rearrangement links TRBV29-1 to TRBJ2-1, with 8 bases fitting TRBD2. V lost 3 bases, J lost 6 bases, and 4 bases stayed unmatched. The CDR3 length is 13 residues. Germline V gene sequence: CDR1 SQVTM, CDR2 ANQGSEA. The CDR3 loop reads CSVEDGGANEQFF. CDR3 in DNA: TGCAGCGTTGAGGACGGGGGGGCCAATGAGCAGTTCTTC.

The table lists this clonotype with a few counts. The V and J genes are TRBV5-6 and TRBJ2-3, with D perhaps matching TRBD1 or TRBD2 (6 bases each). Germline CDR1 SGHDT, CDR2 YYEEEE. CDR3 length: 15 amino acids. With 4 bases removed from V and 0 bases from J, the gap between germline ends came to 12 bases. The CDR3 bases are TGTGCCAGCAGCAGGGGGGTTACTAGCACAGATACGCAGTATTTT. It yields the protein CASSRGVTSTDTQYF.

This clonotype was observed many times. The chain joins TRBV12-3 or TRBV12-4 to TRBJ2-1; D remains unclear. V lost 7 bases and J lost 8, with 12 bases in between. This CDR3 has 12 residues. The CDR3 DNA is TGTGCCAGCACCCCGGCGGTCGATGAGCAGTTCTTC. Protein: CASTPAVDEQFF.

CDR3 nucleotides: TGTGCCAGCAGCTTAGAGGTCTCCACAGATACGCAGTATTTT. Encoded protein: CASSLEVSTDTQYF. The chain joins TRBV7-2 to TRBJ2-3; D is ambiguous. Germline CDR1 is SGHTA and CDR2 is FQGNSA. Trimming cost V 1 base and J 2 bases, with 7 bases left between them. The CDR3 has 14 amino acids.

In this sample, this clonotype turned up a few times. The V and J genes are TRBV4-1 and TRBJ2-4; D call uncertain. V lost 4 bases to trimming and J lost 0 bases, with 10 bases between them. CDR3 length equals 15 residues. Germline V CDR1 and CDR2: MGHRA, YSYEKL. DNA of the CDR3: TGCGCCAGCAGCCCAATGGGCCTAGCCAAAAACATTCAGTACTTC. Translating gives CASSPMGLAKNIQYF.

This chain joins TRBV5-1 and TRBJ2-7, with TRBD1 identical over 9 bases. J lost 4 bases, V lost 4 bases, and 12 bases had no gene match. The CDR3 has 16 residues. Germline-derived CDR1 and CDR2 are SGHRS and YFSETQ. The CDR3 DNA follows: TGCGCCAGCAGCAAAGGACAGGGGCCCCTACCTTACGAGCAGTACGTC. Residues: CASSKGQGPLPYEQYV.

The V and J genes are TRBV7-2 and TRBJ1-2; tentatively, D is TRBD1 (5 bases). Trimming shortened V by 3 bases and J by 4 bases, and 12 bases separated the two germline ends. The germline V gene has CDR1 SGHTA and CDR2 FQGNSA. The CDR3 length is 14 residues. CDR3 in amino acids: CASSLGGESYGYTF. CDR3 coding DNA: TGTGCCAGCAGCTTGGGGGGGGAATCCTATGGCTACACCTTC.

The chain employs TRBV6-1 and TRBJ2-7, with TRBD1 identical over 9 bases. CDR1 is MNHNS, CDR2 SASEGT, per germline. V trimming: 4 bases; J trimming: 4 bases; junction bases outside the gene matches: 5. The CDR3 spans 14 residues. CDR3 bases: TGTGCCAGCAGTGCAACAGGGGGCGCGTACGAGCAGTACGTC. Encoded protein: CASSATGGAYEQYV.

This clonotype has ten or more counts. CDR3: CASSSGQGFNNEQFF. For the CDR3, the DNA is TGTGCCAGCAGCTCGGGACAGGGGTTTAACAATGAGCAGTTCTTC. The chain recombines TRBV7-8 with TRBJ2-1; 10 bases are shared with TRBD1. The CDR3 runs to 15 residues. V was clipped by 4 bases and J by 5 bases; unmatched bases: 5. Germline CDR1 and CDR2: SGHVS and FQNEAQ.

This clonotype has a handful of counts. CDR3 region: CASSFGNGKLFF. The CDR3 DNA is TGTGCCAGCAGTTTCGGAAACGGAAAACTGTTTTTT. V is TRBV6-5 and J is TRBJ1-4; no definite D call. V gave up 4 bases and J gave up 10 bases, with 10 bases separating them. From germline, CDR1 is MNHEY and CDR2 SVGAGI. The CDR3 length is 12 residues.

The chain has TRBV12-3 or TRBV12-4 and TRBJ1-4, with unresolved D. The V end was cut by 1 base, the J end by 0 bases, with 15 bases between. This CDR3 contains 18 residues. The CDR3 DNA is TGTGCCAGCAGTTTAGAGTGGTCAGCCCGATCAACTAATGAAAAACTGTTTTTT. Amino acid sequence: CASSLEWSARSTNEKLFF.

This chain uses TRBV11-2 with TRBJ2-1, with TRBD1 as a possible D gene (6 bases). The ends were cut back, 1 base at V and 0 bases at J, with 10 bases in the middle. Germline-derived CDR1 and CDR2 are SGHAT and FQNNGV. This CDR3 is 16 amino acids long. For the CDR3, the DNA is TGTGCCAGCAGCTTAGTGAGGGGGAGCTCCTACAATGAGCAGTTCTTC. Residues: CASSLVRGSSYNEQFF.

In this sample, this clonotype turned up a few times. This rearrangement joins TRBV6-6 to TRBJ2-7; unclear D gene. This CDR3 has 12 residues. V was clipped by 6 bases and J by 6 bases, with 12 bases between them. Germline CDR1 and CDR2: MNHNY and SVGAGI (reference sequence). The CDR3 region is CASSHEVGEQYV. For the CDR3, the DNA is TGTGCCAGCAGCCACGAGGTTGGCGAGCAGTACGTC.

The CDR3 DNA reads TGTGCCAGCAGCTTCGGGCTGCGTAACACTGAAGCTTTCTTT. It yields the protein CASSFGLRNTEAFF. The chain combines TRBV11-2 with TRBJ1-1; D not resolved. Germline-derived CDR1 and CDR2 are SGHAT and FQNNGV. The CDR3 runs to 14 residues. V was shortened by 3 bases and J by 2 bases, with 10 bases between the two germline ends.

The V gene is TRBV4-1, the J gene TRBJ1-5, with 12 nucleotides matching TRBD1. This CDR3 spans 17 amino acids. The V gene end was trimmed by 2 bases and the J gene end by 4 bases; junction bases not matched to a gene: 6. Germline lookup yields CDR1 MGHRA and CDR2 YSYEKL. CDR3 DNA sequence: TGCGCCAGCAGCCAAACCCGGGACAGGGGGCCAAATCAGCCCCAGCATTTT. It translates to CASSQTRDRGPNQPQHF.

This clonotype has only one observation. The V gene is TRBV3-1, the J gene TRBJ1-5; D perhaps matches TRBD1 (5 bases). V dropped 4 bases and J dropped 7 bases, with 11 bases sitting between them. The length of the CDR3 is 13 residues. Germline loops: CDR1 LGHDT, CDR2 YNNKEL (reference sequence). CDR3 loop: CASSRGLGQPQHF. The CDR3 DNA sequence: TGTGCCAGCAGCCGGGGGTTGGGGCAGCCCCAGCATTTT.

This clonotype was picked up a small number of times. The rearrangement joins TRBV5-1 to TRBJ2-1, with TRBD2 as a possible D gene (6 bases). The CDR3 covers 12 residues. With 1 base removed from V and 8 bases from J, the gap between germline ends came to 7 bases. The germline gives CDR1 SGHRS, CDR2 YFSETQ. The CDR3 loop reads CASSLWEDEQFF. The CDR3 DNA follows: TGCGCCAGCAGCTTGTGGGAGGATGAGCAGTTCTTC.

CDR3 in DNA: TGTGCCAGCAGCCATCCGAGGGTGGACACTGAAGCTTTCTTT. It encodes CASSHPRVDTEAFF. The chain combines TRBV4-2 with TRBJ1-1; D unclear. Germline-derived CDR1 and CDR2 are LGHNA and YNFKEQ. V was trimmed by 3 bases and J by 3 bases, leaving 11 bases between them. The CDR3 has 14 amino acids.